This T cell receptor beta chain was identified during a study of cytomegalovirus exposure and HLA in healthy donors. Findings and limits, study-wide: Reportedly, TCR beta sequences accurately predicted HLA-A and HLA-B alleles in most subjects. Trimming of TCR beta V- and J-genes showed a link, identified in a later analysis, to a missense DCLRE1C variant.

The germline V gene has CDR1 SGDLS and CDR2 YYNGEE. Trimming removed 1 base from V and 0 bases from J, with 7 bases in between. CDR3 size: 14 residues. About this clone: As yet, its antigen is unknown.

The PCR employed 60 Vbeta primers together with 13 Jbeta primers. As originally analysed: Later analysis identified tens of millions of unique TCR beta chains, around 10 million shared. Here immunoSEQ multiplex PCR was the method, and the copy in TCRdb shows in-frame clones only, minus some. For V, J and clone size, that table is used; D and trimming come from the DNA. Of 150,000 to 160,000 clones listed, around 80% are singletons. The chain carries TRBV9 and TRBJ1-1, with unresolved D. Sequencing was performed on PBMCs. This receptor was identified in a woman aged 40 to 49 in good health and CMV-seronegative. CDR3 region: CASSVSGMNTEAFF. CDR3 sequence (DNA): TGTGCCAGCAGCGTATCGGGGATGAACACTGAAGCTTTCTTT.